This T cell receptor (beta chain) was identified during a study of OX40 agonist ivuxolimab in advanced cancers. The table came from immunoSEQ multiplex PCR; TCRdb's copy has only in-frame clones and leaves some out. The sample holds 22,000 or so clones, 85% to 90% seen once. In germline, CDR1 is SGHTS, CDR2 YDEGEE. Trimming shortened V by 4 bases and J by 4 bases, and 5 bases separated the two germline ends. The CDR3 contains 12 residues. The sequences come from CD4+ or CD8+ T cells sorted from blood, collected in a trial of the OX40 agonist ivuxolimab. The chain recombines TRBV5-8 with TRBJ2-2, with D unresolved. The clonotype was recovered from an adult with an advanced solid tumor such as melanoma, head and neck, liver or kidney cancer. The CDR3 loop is CASSPPTGELFF. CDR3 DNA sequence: TGTGCCAGCAGCCCCCCCACCGGGGAGCTGTTTTTT. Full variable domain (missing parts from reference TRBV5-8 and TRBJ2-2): EAGVTQSPTHLIKTRGQQATLRCSPISGHTSVYWYQQALGLGLQFLLWYDEGEERNRGNFPPRFSGRQFPNYSSELNVNALELEDSALYLCASSPPTGELFFGEGSRLTVL.